This is a list of T cell receptor beta chains from one sample in a study of CD8 T cells in ankylosing spondylitis. TCRdb redid the calling of the 5' RACE reads with MiXCR, one entry per CDR3 protein. There are 150,000 to 200,000 distinct CDR3 sequences in the sample; 11% occur only once, and under 35% lies in the top ten. The specimen sequenced was blood, either unsorted or a sorted T cell fraction (not recorded which). These receptors all come from a male donor with ankylosing spondylitis or in good health (not recorded which). Each CDR3 is given with its conserved first and last residue. D genes are given only for firm matches. Rows may omit the clone size; those that give it use once, few, many or a size class.

CDR3 protein,CDR3 DNA,clone size,V gene,J gene,D gene
CASSLGTSAFGEQFF,TGTGCCAGCAGCCTAGGGACTAGCGCCTTTGGTGAGCAGTTCTTC,-,TRBV7-2,TRBJ2-1,TRBD2
CASTLRSYEQYF,TGTGCCAGCACCCTCAGGAGCTACGAGCAGTACTTC,-,TRBV11-2,TRBJ2-7,-
CASTRAGISYEQYF,TGTGCCAGCACTCGAGCGGGGATCAGTTACGAGCAGTACTTC,many,TRBV6-2/TRBV6-3,TRBJ2-7,TRBD2
CASSFRLAGGPGYNEQFF,TGTGCCAGCAGTTTTCGGCTAGCGGGAGGGCCGGGTTACAATGAGCAGTTCTTC,many,TRBV12-3/TRBV12-4,TRBJ2-1,TRBD2
CSAIHDRLYEQYF,TGCAGTGCTATCCATGACAGACTCTACGAGCAGTACTTC,few,TRBV20-1,TRBJ2-7,-
CASKPTDRSGAFF,TGTGCCAGCAAGCCCACAGACCGGTCGGGGGCTTTCTTT,many,TRBV6-1,TRBJ1-1,-
CASSYDKPTDTQYF,TGTGCCAGCAGTTACGACAAACCCACAGATACGCAGTATTTT,-,TRBV6-5,TRBJ2-3,-
CSALDRLGPEAFF,TGCAGTGCCTTGGACCGCCTGGGTCCTGAAGCTTTCTTT,few,TRBV20-1,TRBJ1-1,-
CASSSGGRVDTQYF,TGTGCCAGCAGCTCAGGGGGCCGCGTAGATACGCAGTATTTT,-,TRBV7-9,TRBJ2-3,TRBD1
CASSPQHPDTQYF,TGTGCCAGCAGCCCACAGCATCCAGATACGCAGTATTTT,few,TRBV7-9,TRBJ2-3,-
CASSLAGSGYTF,TGTGCCAGCAGTTTAGCGGGGTCTGGCTACACCTTC,many,TRBV12-3/TRBV12-4,TRBJ1-2,-
CSAREVTSSYEQYF,TGCAGTGCTAGAGAAGTTACGAGCTCCTACGAGCAGTACTTC,many,TRBV20-1,TRBJ2-7,-
CASRDRLGEQYF,TGTGCCAGCCGGGACAGGCTCGGCGAGCAGTACTTC,many,TRBV6-5,TRBJ2-7,TRBD1
CSPPLTGPNYGYTF,TGCAGTCCCCCACTGACAGGTCCCAACTATGGCTACACCTTC,many,TRBV20-1,TRBJ1-2,-
CASSLDSQLDTGELFF,TGTGCCAGCAGCTTAGATTCACAGTTAGACACCGGGGAGCTGTTTTTT,-,TRBV7-8,TRBJ2-2,-
CASSLTGTGVTGELFF,TGTGCCAGCAGTTTGACGGGGACAGGTGTTACCGGGGAGCTGTTTTTT,-,TRBV25-1,TRBJ2-2,TRBD1
CASSFKGERETQYF,TGCGCCAGCAGCTTCAAGGGTGAGAGAGAGACCCAGTACTTC,many,TRBV5-1,TRBJ2-5,-
CASSWDSNTEAFF,TGTGCCAGCAGCTGGGACAGCAACACTGAAGCTTTCTTT,many,TRBV7-8,TRBJ1-1,TRBD1
CASSVARDRGRTGELFF,TGTGCCAGCAGCGTAGCTCGGGACAGGGGGCGCACCGGGGAGCTGTTTTTT,many,TRBV9,TRBJ2-2,TRBD1
CASSSGGPEQYF,TGTGCCAGCAGCTCCGGAGGGCCCGAGCAGTACTTC,-,TRBV12-3/TRBV12-4,TRBJ2-7,-
CARTQGGIQPQHF,TGTGCCAGGACCCAGGGGGGGATTCAGCCCCAGCATTTT,many,TRBV3-1,TRBJ1-5,TRBD1
CASSPGLTYNEQFF,TGCGCCAGCAGCCCGGGGCTAACCTACAATGAGCAGTTCTTC,many,TRBV5-1,TRBJ2-1,-
CAISEEGIYNSPLHF,TGTGCCATCAGTGAGGAAGGGATTTATAATTCACCCCTCCACTTT,many,TRBV10-3,TRBJ1-6,-
CASSQAWAGKKDYEQYF,TGTGCCAGCAGCCAAGCGTGGGCAGGGAAGAAAGACTACGAGCAGTACTTC,-,TRBV4-2,TRBJ2-7,-
CASSQEGTGRGRYNEQFF,TGTGCCAGCAGCCAAGAAGGCACCGGGAGGGGGCGATACAATGAGCAGTTCTTC,many,TRBV4-2,TRBJ2-1,-
CSCQGRALYNEQFF,TGCAGCTGCCAGGGGCGGGCGCTGTACAATGAGCAGTTCTTC,many,TRBV20-1,TRBJ2-1,-
CASSLAPGGAQETQYF,TGTGCCAGCAGCTTAGCGCCAGGGGGCGCCCAAGAGACCCAGTACTTC,-,TRBV7-6,TRBJ2-5,TRBD1
CASSSGTGGSPLHF,TGTGCCAGCAGCTCCGGGACAGGGGGATCACCCCTCCACTTT,many,TRBV5-6,TRBJ1-6,TRBD1
CASSLAGPSSYNSPLHF,TGCGCCAGCAGCTTGGCCGGGCCGAGCTCCTATAATTCACCCCTCCACTTT,-,TRBV5-1,TRBJ1-6,-